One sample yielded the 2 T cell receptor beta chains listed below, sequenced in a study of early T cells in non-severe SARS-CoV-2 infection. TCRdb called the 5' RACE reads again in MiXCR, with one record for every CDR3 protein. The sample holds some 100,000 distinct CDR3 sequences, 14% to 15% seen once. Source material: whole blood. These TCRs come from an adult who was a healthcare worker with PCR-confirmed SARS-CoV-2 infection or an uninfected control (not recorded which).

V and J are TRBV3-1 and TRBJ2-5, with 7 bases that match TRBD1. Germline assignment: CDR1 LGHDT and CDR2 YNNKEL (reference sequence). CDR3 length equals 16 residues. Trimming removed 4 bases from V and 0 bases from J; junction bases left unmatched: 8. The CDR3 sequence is CASSPRGGWYQETQYF. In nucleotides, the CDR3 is TGTGCCAGCAGCCCACGAGGGGGCTGGTACCAAGAGACCCAGTACTTC.

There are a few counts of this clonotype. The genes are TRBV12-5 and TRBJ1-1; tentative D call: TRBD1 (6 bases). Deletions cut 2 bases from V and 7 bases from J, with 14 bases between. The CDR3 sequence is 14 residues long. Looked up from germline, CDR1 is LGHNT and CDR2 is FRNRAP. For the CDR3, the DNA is TGTGCTAGTGGTTTGACCACAGGGAGGAATGAAGCTTTCTTT. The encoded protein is CASGLTTGRNEAFF.